What follows are 27 T cell receptor beta chains derived from one specimen sequenced in a study of T cell responses to AZD1222 COVID-19 vaccine. Some clones are missing from TCRdb's copy, which holds only in-frame ones; the method was immunoSEQ multiplex PCR. The data show 80,000 or so clones, with approximately 83% seen just once and 10% held by the top ten. Sample: peripheral blood, taken 28 days after the second AZD1222 dose. The origin of the receptors is an adult who received the AZD1222 COVID-19 vaccine.

The genes are TRBV7-2 and TRBJ2-1; D may be TRBD2 (5 bases). There are 16 residues in the CDR3. Germline CDR1 SGHTA, CDR2 FQGNSA. V lost 3 bases and J 2 bases, leaving 14 bases between the germline ends. The CDR3 coding sequence is TGTGCCAGCAGCTTTGTTGGGCAGCGGCCCTACAATGAGCAGTTCTTC. Translated, it gives CASSFVGQRPYNEQFF.

This sequence joins TRBV11-2 and TRBJ2-3; 9 nucleotides agree with TRBD2. V lost 5 bases and J lost 4; bases outside the gene matches: 4. The CDR3 is 14 amino acids. Looked up from germline, CDR1 is SGHAT and CDR2 is FQNNGV. CDR3 in DNA: TGTGCCAGCAGCCCGGGACTAGCCGCAGATACGCAGTATTTT. Its protein product is CASSPGLAADTQYF.

The sample holds one count of this clone. The chain is built from TRBV27 and TRBJ1-4; D gene ambiguous. Trimming stripped 7 bases from V and 10 bases from J, with 13 bases between. This CDR3 comprises 12 residues. Germline CDR1 is MNHEY and CDR2 is SMNVEV (reference sequence). The CDR3 protein is CASTTSMGKLFF. CDR3 nucleotide sequence: TGTGCCAGCACCACCTCCATGGGAAAACTGTTTTTT. The entire variable domain, with the rest obtained from reference TRBV27 and TRBJ1-4, is as follows: EAQVTQNPRYLITVTGKKLTVTCSQNMNHEYMSWYRQDPGLGLRQIYYSMNVEVTDKGDVPEGYKVSRKEKRNFPLILESPSPNQTSLYFCASTTSMGKLFFGSGTQLSVL.

The chain links TRBV10-3 to TRBJ2-1; 10 bases align to TRBD2. The junction had 11 bases not matched to a gene; V was cut back by 11 bases and J by 4 bases. This CDR3 contains 15 residues. Germline values: CDR1 ENHRY, CDR2 SYGVKD. The CDR3 loop reads CAVGVAGGSYNEQFF. In nucleotides, the CDR3 is TGTGCCGTCGGGGTAGCGGGGGGTAGTTACAATGAGCAGTTCTTC.

The chain carries TRBV15 and TRBJ2-7; the D is unclear. The germline V gene has CDR1 LNHNV and CDR2 YYDKDF (reference sequence). CDR3 size: 14 residues. Trimming cost V 0 bases and J 3 bases, with 9 bases left between them. This CDR3 reads CATSRDRAVYEQYF. For the CDR3, the DNA is TGTGCCACCAGCAGAGATCGGGCGGTCTACGAGCAGTACTTC.

The V and J genes are TRBV12-5 and TRBJ2-1, with a tentative D call TRBD1 (5 bases). The germline gives CDR1 LGHNT, CDR2 FRNRAP. This CDR3 has 12 residues. V was shortened by 4 bases and J by 10 bases, with 11 bases between the two germline ends. The CDR3 nucleotides read TGTGCTAGTGGTTCTCAGGGCGGCGAGCAGTTCTTC. Protein sequence: CASGSQGGEQFF.

The chain carries TRBV28 and TRBJ1-2; TRBD1 matches at 7 bases. The trim removed 10 bases at V and 2 bases at J, leaving 4 bases unmatched. The CDR3 has 12 residues. Germline V CDR1 and CDR2: MDHEN, SYDVKM. In nucleotides, the CDR3 is TGTGCCATCCGGGACAGAAACTATGGCTACACCTTC. This encodes CAIRDRNYGYTF.

The genes are TRBV7-3 and TRBJ2-3, with no clear D. Between the trimmed V and J ends, which lost 5 bases and 0 bases, there was a span of 9 bases. This CDR3 has 14 amino acids. Germline loops: CDR1 SGHTA, CDR2 FQGTGA. The CDR3 sequence is CASSALPSTDTQYF. CDR3 nucleotides: TGTGCCAGCAGCGCCCTACCCAGCACAGATACGCAGTATTTT.

The chain carries TRBV23-1 and TRBJ1-1, with D tentatively TRBD1 (5 bases). TRBV23-1 is sorted into the ORF group, with uncertain function. V lost 0 bases to trimming and J lost 4 bases, with 18 bases between them. The CDR3 extends over 17 amino acids. CDR3 nucleotides: TGCGCCAGCAGTCAATCCGGCGTTGAGGGCCAGGGCACTGAAGCTTTCTTT. This gives the protein CASSQSGVEGQGTEAFF.

The chain uses TRBV20-1 and TRBJ2-7; D not resolved. V lost 6 bases and J lost 2, with 8 bases in between. Germline CDR1 reads DFQATT; CDR2 reads SNEGSKA (reference sequence). The CDR3 has 11 residues. The CDR3 DNA follows: TGCAGTGCGAAACGAACCTACGAGCAGTACTTC. This codes for CSAKRTYEQYF.

The rearrangement joins TRBV6-5 to TRBJ1-2; unclear D gene. The CDR3 extends over 13 amino acids. With 6 bases removed from V and 2 bases from J, the gap between germline ends came to 10 bases. In germline, CDR1 is MNHEY, CDR2 SVGAGI. The CDR3 region is CASSTVQNYGYTF. The DNA for the CDR3 is TGTGCCAGCAGCACCGTCCAAAACTATGGCTACACCTTC.

V usage is TRBV19 and J usage is TRBJ1-6; 7 nucleotides agree with TRBD1. The CDR3 covers 14 residues. The V gene end was trimmed by 6 bases and the J gene end by 6 bases; junction bases not matched to a gene: 5. Germline V gives CDR1 LNHDA, CDR2 SQIVND (reference sequence). CDR3 DNA sequence: TGTGCCAGTAGAACAGGGGCCCTTAATTCACCCCTCCACTTT. Translation: CASRTGALNSPLHF.

J is TRBJ2-2 and V is TRBV5-4; TRBD1 is a possible D gene (6 bases). The CDR3 consists of 15 residues. Trimming took 4 bases from V and 4 from J, leaving 14 bases between them. Germline CDR1 SGHNT, CDR2 YYREEE (reference sequence). CDR3 amino acids: CASSTLTGLTGELFF. For the CDR3, the DNA is TGTGCCAGCAGCACACTTACAGGGCTCACCGGGGAGCTGTTTTTT.

The J gene is TRBJ1-2, the V gene TRBV3-1 (or the pseudogene TRBV3-2), with D unresolved. This CDR3 has 18 residues. V was cut by 0 bases and J by 2 bases, with 19 bases left in between. CDR1 and CDR2 (germline): LGHDT, YNNKEL (reference sequence). CDR3 region: CASSQDPTTLTFNYGYTF. CDR3 bases: TGTGCCAGCAGCCAAGATCCGACAACTCTTACTTTCAACTATGGCTACACCTTC.

A word on this clone: Within the sample, other DNA sequences also encode this same CDR3. The CDR3 loop reads CASSFLQGTDTQYF. CDR3 sequence (DNA): TGTGCCAGCAGCTTCTTACAGGGCACAGATACGCAGTATTTT. V and J are TRBV5-5 and TRBJ2-3; maybe TRBD1 (5 bases). Trimming removed 2 bases from V and 1 base from J, with 8 bases in between. CDR3 length: 14 residues. Germline values: CDR1 SGHKS, CDR2 YYEKEE (reference sequence).

The chain combines TRBV9 with TRBJ2-2, with 10 bases lining up with TRBD2. Trimming cost V 2 bases and J 2 bases; bases outside gene matches: 3. The CDR3 loop spans 16 amino acids. Germline assignment: CDR1 SGDLS and CDR2 YYNGEE. The CDR3 coding sequence is TGTGCCAGCAGCGTCGGACTAGCGGCTAACACCGGGGAGCTGTTTTTT. As protein: CASSVGLAANTGELFF.

In this sample, this clone turned up once. J is TRBJ2-5 and V is TRBV25-1, with D hard to call. The CDR3 has 14 residues. V lost 1 base to trimming and J lost 5 bases, with 11 bases between them. Germline CDR1 MGHDK, CDR2 SYGVNS. In DNA form, the CDR3 reads TGTGCCAGCAGTGAATCCGGTAGAACGGAGACCCAGTACTTC. Its translation is CASSESGRTETQYF.

The chain joins TRBV9 to TRBJ2-3; 9 nucleotides line up with TRBD1. With V trimmed by 0 bases and J by 5 bases, 13 bases remained unmatched. CDR3 size: 18 residues. CDR1 is SGDLS and CDR2 is YYNGEE in the germline V gene. Written as DNA, the CDR3 is TGTGCCAGCAGCGTAGCTCAATTAGGGGACAGGGAGAGAGATACGCAGTATTTT. Translating it yields CASSVAQLGDRERDTQYF.

The chain uses TRBV5-6 and TRBJ1-3, with D unclear. V lost 1 base and J lost 3, with 8 bases in between. Germline CDR1 reads SGHDT; CDR2 reads YYEEEE. There are 14 residues in the CDR3. The CDR3 DNA is TGTGCCAGCAGCTTGTTCGGGTTTGGAAACACCATATATTTT. It yields the protein CASSLFGFGNTIYF.

The V and J genes are TRBV2 and TRBJ2-3, with 8 bases matching TRBD1. Trimming cost V 8 bases and J 2 bases; bases outside gene matches: 3. Germline loops: CDR1 SNHLY, CDR2 FYNNEI. The CDR3 runs 13 residues. This chain's CDR3 is CASDRGLTDTQYF. In nucleotides, the CDR3 is TGTGCCAGCGACAGGGGCCTCACAGATACGCAGTATTTT.

This rearrangement joins TRBV2 to TRBJ2-7; D unclear. Trimming pared 3 bases from V and 3 bases from J, leaving 9 bases between. Germline CDR1 and CDR2: SNHLY and FYNNEI. CDR3 length: 13 residues. DNA of the CDR3: TGTGCCAGCAGTGACTATCCGAGCTACGAGCAGTACTTC. This translates into CASSDYPSYEQYF. Using reference TRBV2 and TRBJ2-7 for the parts outside the CDR3, the full variable domain is EPEVTQTPSHQVTQMGQEVILRCVPISNHLYFYWYRQILGQKVEFLVSFYNNEISEKSEIFDDQFSVERPDGSNFTLKIRSTKLEDSAMYFCASSDYPSYEQYFGPGTRLTVT.

The J gene is TRBJ1-3, the V gene TRBV6-6, with D unclear. Deletions cut 3 bases from V and 2 bases from J, with 8 bases between. This CDR3 contains 14 residues. Germline loops: CDR1 MNHNY, CDR2 SVGAGI (reference sequence). CDR3: CASSYAGPGNTIYF. In DNA form, the CDR3 reads TGTGCCAGCAGTTATGCAGGCCCTGGAAACACCATATATTTT.

The V gene is TRBV11-2, the J gene TRBJ2-2; TRBD2 might be the D (6 bases). This CDR3 region has 17 residues. Trimming pared 7 bases from V and 0 bases from J, leaving 18 bases between. Per the germline V gene, CDR1 is SGHAT and CDR2 is FQNNGV. The CDR3 DNA follows: TGTGCCAGCACCGGAGGGTTCCTAAATACGAACACCGGGGAGCTGTTTTTT. Protein sequence: CASTGGFLNTNTGELFF.

The genes are TRBV12-5 and TRBJ1-5; the D is unclear. The CDR3 runs 15 residues. Trimming stripped 6 bases from V and 3 bases from J, with 15 bases between. Per the germline V gene, CDR1 is LGHNT and CDR2 is FRNRAP. The CDR3 DNA is TGTGCTAGTGGCCAACCCCGGGAGCTCAATCAGCCCCAGCATTTT. Translating it yields CASGQPRELNQPQHF.

The rearrangement links TRBV5-4 to TRBJ1-2, with D uncertain. Trimming cost V 0 bases and J 2 bases, with 5 bases left between them. Germline-derived CDR1 and CDR2 are SGHNT and YYREEE (reference sequence). The CDR3 totals 13 residues. The CDR3 region is CASSLAQNYGYTF. In DNA, the CDR3 is TGTGCCAGCAGCTTGGCACAAAACTATGGCTACACCTTC.

The rearrangement joins TRBV21-1 to TRBJ2-3; TRBD1 is the table's D call, not checked against the DNA. TRBV21-1 is given as a pseudogene. The CDR3 spans 14 residues. CDR3 nucleotide sequence: TGTGCCAGCAGCTGGACAGGGACCACAGATACGCAGTATTTT. Translating gives CASSWTGTTDTQYF.

The CDR3 region is CASSRSQAGHQPQHF. In DNA, the CDR3 is TGTGCCAGCAGTCGGTCACAGGCGGGCCATCAGCCCCAGCATTTT. The chain uses TRBV6-5 and TRBJ1-5, with D perhaps TRBD1 (5 bases). V was pared by 5 bases and J by 5 bases, with 16 bases between. The CDR3 length is 15 residues. Germline V gene sequence: CDR1 MNHEY, CDR2 SVGAGI.